A selection of T cell receptor beta chains follows, all from one sample in a study of early T cells in non-severe SARS-CoV-2 infection. Using its own MiXCR run on the 5' RACE reads, TCRdb lists one record per CDR3 protein. The data show fewer than 30,000 distinct CDR3 sequences, about 4.5% seen once. What was sequenced was whole blood. The source of these receptors is an adult who was a healthcare worker with PCR-confirmed SARS-CoV-2 infection or an uninfected control (not recorded which). Each CDR3 is given without its conserved first and last residue. Size tells how often a clone was seen (once, few, many) or the class of an expanded clone, and some rows leave it out.

size,V,CDR3
many,TRBV20-1,SARGQVQETQY
many,TRBV7-2,ASSFPGQGYEQY
many,TRBV29-1,SGDRGNTIY
-,TRBV5-5,ASSLDATGVGYT
-,TRBV29-1,SAGTGNNEQF
many,TRBV12-3/TRBV12-4,ASSFHVLGTRRGYNEQF
-,TRBV5-1,ASSSGTSTDTQY
many,TRBV7-2,ASSLRATNEKLF
many,TRBV7-3,ASSLNPAGQMNTEAF
many,TRBV4-2,ASTGLSGNTIY
many,TRBV6-2/TRBV6-3,ASSRQLFYEQY
many,TRBV7-9,ASSLEASGGPLSSYNEQF